Described below is a single T cell receptor (beta chain) sequence and its context. Antigen specificity is unknown. Some clones are missing from TCRdb's copy, which holds only in-frame ones; the method was immunoSEQ multiplex PCR. The sample consists of a few hundred thousand clones, 87% of them appearing once. These data come from a study of Ad26.COV2.S vaccination and SARS-CoV-2 variants. With 6 bases removed from V and 4 bases from J, the gap between germline ends came to 10 bases. The CDR3 has 12 amino acids. Treatment specified: approximately 18 received Ad26.COV2.S at low or high dose, single or two shots; five or six received placebo; per-sample allocation not given. The samples date from day 63 after the first vaccine or placebo injection. Broader study findings: The TCR breadth and depth analyses may have produced an underestimate of total T cell responses.

The sample was peripheral blood, taken in a trial of Ad26.COV2.S vaccine versus placebo. The chain combines TRBV12-3 or TRBV12-4 with TRBJ2-7; no clear D. The TCR comes from a person between 18 and 60 years old who received the Ad26.COV2.S COVID-19 vaccine or a placebo. The CDR3 DNA reads TGTGCCAGCAGACGCCTCGGGTACGAGCAGTACTTC. Translating it yields CASRRLGYEQYF.